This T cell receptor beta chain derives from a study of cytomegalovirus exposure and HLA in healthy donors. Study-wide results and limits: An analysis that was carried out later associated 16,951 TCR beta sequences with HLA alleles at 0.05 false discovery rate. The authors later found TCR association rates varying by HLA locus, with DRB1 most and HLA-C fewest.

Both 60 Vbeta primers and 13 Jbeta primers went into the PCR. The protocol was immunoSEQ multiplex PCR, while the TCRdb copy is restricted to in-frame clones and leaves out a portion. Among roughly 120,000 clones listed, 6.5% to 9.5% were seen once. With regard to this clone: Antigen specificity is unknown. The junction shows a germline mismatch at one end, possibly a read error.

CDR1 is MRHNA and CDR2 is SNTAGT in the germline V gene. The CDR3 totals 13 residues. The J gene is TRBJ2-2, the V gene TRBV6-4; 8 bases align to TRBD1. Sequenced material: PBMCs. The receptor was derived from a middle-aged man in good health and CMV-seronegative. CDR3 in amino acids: CARSDRGTGELFF. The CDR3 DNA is TGTGCCAGAAGTGACAGGGGCACCGGGGAGCTGTTTTTT.